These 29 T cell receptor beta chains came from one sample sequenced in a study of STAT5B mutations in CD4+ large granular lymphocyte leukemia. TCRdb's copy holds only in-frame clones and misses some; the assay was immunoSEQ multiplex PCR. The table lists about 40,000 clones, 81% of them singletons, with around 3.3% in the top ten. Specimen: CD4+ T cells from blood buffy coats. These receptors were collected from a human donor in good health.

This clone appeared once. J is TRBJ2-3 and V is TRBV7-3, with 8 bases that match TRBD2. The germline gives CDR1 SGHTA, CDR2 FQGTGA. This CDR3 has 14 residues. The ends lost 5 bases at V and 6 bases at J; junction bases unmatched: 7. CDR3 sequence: CASSTLAGRDTQYF. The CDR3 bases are TGTGCCAGCAGCACCCTAGCGGGCCGGGATACGCAGTATTTT.

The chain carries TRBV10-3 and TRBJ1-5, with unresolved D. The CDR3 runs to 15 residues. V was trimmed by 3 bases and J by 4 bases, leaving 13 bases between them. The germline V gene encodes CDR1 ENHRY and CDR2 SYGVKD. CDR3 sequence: CAISERQELNQPQHF. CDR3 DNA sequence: TGTGCCATCAGTGAACGGCAGGAACTAAATCAGCCCCAGCATTTT.

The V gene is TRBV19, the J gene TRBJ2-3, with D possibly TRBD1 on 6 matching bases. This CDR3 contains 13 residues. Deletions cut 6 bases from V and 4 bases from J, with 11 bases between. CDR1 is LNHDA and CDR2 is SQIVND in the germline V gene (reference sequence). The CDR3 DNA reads TGTGCCAGTAGCCCGGGACAATCAGATACGCAGTATTTT. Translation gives CASSPGQSDTQYF.

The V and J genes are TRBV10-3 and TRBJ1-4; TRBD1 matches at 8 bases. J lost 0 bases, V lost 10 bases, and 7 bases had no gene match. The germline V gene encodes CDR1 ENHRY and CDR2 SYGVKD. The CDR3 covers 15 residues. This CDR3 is CATADRAATNEKLFF. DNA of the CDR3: TGTGCCACCGCGGACAGGGCGGCAACTAATGAAAAACTGTTTTTT.

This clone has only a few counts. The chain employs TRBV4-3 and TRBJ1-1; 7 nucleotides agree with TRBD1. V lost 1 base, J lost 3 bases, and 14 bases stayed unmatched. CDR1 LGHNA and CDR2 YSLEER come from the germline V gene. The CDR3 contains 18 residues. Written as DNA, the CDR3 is TGCGCCAGCAGCCAAGTGATGGGTAAGACAGGGAGGGACACTGAAGCTTTCTTT. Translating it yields CASSQVMGKTGRDTEAFF.

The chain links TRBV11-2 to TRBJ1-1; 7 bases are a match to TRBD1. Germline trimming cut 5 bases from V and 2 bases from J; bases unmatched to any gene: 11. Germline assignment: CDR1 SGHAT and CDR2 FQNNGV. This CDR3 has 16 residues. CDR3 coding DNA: TGTGCCAGCAGCCCCTACCAGGGGGTAGCAAACACTGAAGCTTTCTTT. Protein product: CASSPYQGVANTEAFF.

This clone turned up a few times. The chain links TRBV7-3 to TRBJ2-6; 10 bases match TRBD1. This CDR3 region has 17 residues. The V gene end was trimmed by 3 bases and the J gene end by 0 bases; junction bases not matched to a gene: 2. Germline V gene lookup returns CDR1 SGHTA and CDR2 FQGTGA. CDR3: CASSLDRGGSGANVLTF. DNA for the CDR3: TGTGCCAGCAGCTTGGACAGGGGGGGCTCTGGGGCCAACGTCCTGACTTTC. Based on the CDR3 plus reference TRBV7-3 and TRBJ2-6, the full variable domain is GAGVSQTPSNKVTEKGKYVELRCDPISGHTALYWYRQSLGQGPEFLIYFQGTGAADDSGLPNDRFFAVRPEGSVSTLKIQRTERGDSAVYLCASSLDRGGSGANVLTFGAGSRLTVL.

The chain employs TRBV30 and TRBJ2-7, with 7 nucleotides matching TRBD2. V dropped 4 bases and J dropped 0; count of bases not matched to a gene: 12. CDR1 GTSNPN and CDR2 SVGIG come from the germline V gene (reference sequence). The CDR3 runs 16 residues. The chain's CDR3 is CAWTRGRDLFSYEQYF. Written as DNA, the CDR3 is TGTGCCTGGACCCGGGGGAGGGACCTCTTCTCCTACGAGCAGTACTTC.

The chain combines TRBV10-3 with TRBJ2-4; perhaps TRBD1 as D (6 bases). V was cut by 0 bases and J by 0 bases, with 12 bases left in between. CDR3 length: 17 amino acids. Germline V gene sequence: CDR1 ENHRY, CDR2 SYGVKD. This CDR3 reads CAISESTGTQAKNIQYF. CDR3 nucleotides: TGTGCCATCAGTGAGTCGACCGGGACACAAGCCAAAAACATTCAGTACTTC.

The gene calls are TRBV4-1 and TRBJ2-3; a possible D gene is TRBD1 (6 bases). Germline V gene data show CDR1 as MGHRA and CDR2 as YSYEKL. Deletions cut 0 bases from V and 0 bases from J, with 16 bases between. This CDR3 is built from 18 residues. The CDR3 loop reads CASSQDPLGATSTDTQYF. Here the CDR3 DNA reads TGCGCCAGCAGCCAAGACCCTCTGGGGGCGACTAGCACAGATACGCAGTATTTT.

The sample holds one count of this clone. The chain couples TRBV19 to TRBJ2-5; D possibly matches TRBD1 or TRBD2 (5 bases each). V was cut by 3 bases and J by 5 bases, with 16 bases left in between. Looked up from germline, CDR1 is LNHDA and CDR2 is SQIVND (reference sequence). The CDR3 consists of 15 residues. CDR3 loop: CASSIQGISGETQYF. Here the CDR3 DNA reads TGTGCCAGTAGTATCCAGGGAATAAGCGGTGAGACCCAGTACTTC.

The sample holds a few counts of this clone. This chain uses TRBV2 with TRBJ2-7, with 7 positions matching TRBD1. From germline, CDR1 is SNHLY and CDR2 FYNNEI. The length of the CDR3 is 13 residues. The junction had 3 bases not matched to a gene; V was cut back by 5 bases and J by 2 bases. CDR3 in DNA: TGTGCCAGCAGTCAGACAGGGACCTACGAGCAGTACTTC. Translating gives CASSQTGTYEQYF.

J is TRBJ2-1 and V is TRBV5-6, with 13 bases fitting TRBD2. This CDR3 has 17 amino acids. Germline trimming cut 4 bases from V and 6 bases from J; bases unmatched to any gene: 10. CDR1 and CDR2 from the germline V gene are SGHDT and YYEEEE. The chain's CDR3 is CASSLGWGTSGTNEQFF. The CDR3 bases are TGTGCCAGCAGCCTCGGCTGGGGGACTAGCGGGACCAATGAGCAGTTCTTC.

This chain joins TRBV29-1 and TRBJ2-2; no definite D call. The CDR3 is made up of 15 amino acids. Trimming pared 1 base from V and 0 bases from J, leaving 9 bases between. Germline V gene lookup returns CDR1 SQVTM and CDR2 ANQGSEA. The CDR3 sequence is CSVEASRSNTGELFF. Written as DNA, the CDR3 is TGCAGCGTTGAAGCGAGCAGGTCGAACACCGGGGAGCTGTTTTTT.

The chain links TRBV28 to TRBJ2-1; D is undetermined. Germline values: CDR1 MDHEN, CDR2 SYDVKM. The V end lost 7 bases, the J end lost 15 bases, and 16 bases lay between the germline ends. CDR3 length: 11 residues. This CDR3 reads CASTALGLRFF. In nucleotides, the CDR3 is TGTGCCAGCACGGCTTTGGGGTTGCGGTTCTTC.

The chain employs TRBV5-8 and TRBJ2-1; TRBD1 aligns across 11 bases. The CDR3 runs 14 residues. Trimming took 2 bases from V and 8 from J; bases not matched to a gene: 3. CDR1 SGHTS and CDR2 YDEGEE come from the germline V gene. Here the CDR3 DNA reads TGTGCCAGCAGCTTTTGGGACAGGGGGTATGAGCAGTTCTTC. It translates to CASSFWDRGYEQFF.

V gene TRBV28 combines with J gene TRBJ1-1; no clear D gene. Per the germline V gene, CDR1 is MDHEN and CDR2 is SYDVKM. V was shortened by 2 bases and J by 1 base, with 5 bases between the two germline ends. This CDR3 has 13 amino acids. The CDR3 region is CASSLGRNTEAFF. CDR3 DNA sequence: TGTGCCAGCAGTTTAGGTAGGAACACTGAAGCTTTCTTT.

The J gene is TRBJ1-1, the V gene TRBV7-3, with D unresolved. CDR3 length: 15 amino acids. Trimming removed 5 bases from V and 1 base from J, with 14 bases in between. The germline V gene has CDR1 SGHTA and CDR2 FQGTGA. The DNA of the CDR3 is TGTGCCAGCAGCCCCCAGCCCGGAGCGAACACTGAAGCTTTCTTT. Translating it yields CASSPQPGANTEAFF. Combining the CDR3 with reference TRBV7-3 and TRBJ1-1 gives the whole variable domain GAGVSQTPSNKVTEKGKYVELRCDPISGHTALYWYRQSLGQGPEFLIYFQGTGAADDSGLPNDRFFAVRPEGSVSTLKIQRTERGDSAVYLCASSPQPGANTEAFFGQGTRLTVV.

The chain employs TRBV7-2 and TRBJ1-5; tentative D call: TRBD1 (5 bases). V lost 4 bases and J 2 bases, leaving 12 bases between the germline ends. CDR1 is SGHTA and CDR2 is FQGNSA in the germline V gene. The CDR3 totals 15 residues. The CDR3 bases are TGTGCCAGCAGCTCTTTTCAGGGAGGCAATCAGCCCCAGCATTTT. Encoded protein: CASSSFQGGNQPQHF.

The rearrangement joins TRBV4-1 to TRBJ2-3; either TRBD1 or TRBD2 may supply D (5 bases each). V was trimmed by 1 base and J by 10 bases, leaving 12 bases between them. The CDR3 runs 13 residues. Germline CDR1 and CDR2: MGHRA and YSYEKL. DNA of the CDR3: TGCGCCAGCAGCCAAGTGGGGGTGGGTCCGCAGTATTTT. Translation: CASSQVGVGPQYF.

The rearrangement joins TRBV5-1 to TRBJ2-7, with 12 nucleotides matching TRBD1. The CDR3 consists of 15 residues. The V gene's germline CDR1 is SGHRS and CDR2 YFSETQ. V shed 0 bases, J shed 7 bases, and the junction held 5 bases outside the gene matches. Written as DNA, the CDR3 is TGCGCCAGCAGCTTGGATGGGACAGGGGGCCGGGAGCAGTACTTC. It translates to CASSLDGTGGREQYF.

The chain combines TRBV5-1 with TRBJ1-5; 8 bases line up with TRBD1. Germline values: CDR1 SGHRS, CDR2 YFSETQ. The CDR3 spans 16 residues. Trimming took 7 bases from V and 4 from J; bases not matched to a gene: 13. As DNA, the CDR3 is TGCGCCAGCCCGCCCCAAGAGTACAGGGGGAATCAGCCCCAGCATTTT. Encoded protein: CASPPQEYRGNQPQHF. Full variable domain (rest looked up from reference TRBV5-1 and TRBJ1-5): KAGVTQTPRYLIKTRGQQVTLSCSPISGHRSVSWYQQTPGQGLQFLFEYFSETQRNKGNFPGRFSGRQFSNSRSEMNVSTLELGDSALYLCASPPQEYRGNQPQHFGDGTRLSIL.

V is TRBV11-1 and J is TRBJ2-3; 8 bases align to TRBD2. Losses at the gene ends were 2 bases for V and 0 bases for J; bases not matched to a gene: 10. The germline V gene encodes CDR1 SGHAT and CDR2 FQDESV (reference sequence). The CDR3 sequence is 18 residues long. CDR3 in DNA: TGTGCCAGCAGCTTAAAGCCTAGCGGGTACTCTAGCACAGATACGCAGTATTTT. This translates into CASSLKPSGYSSTDTQYF.

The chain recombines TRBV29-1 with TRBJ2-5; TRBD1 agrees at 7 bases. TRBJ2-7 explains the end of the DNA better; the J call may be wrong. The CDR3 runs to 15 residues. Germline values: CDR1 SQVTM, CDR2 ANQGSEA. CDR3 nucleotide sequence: TGCAGCGTTGAAACCTCGGACAGGCCTACCTACGAGCAGTACTTC. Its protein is CSVETSDRPTYEQYF.

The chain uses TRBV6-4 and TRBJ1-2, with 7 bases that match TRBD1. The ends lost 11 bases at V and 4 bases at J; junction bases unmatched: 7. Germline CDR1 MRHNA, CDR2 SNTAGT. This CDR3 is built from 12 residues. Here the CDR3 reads CAPRTGTYGYTF. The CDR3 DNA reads TGTGCCCCTCGGACAGGAACCTATGGCTACACCTTC.

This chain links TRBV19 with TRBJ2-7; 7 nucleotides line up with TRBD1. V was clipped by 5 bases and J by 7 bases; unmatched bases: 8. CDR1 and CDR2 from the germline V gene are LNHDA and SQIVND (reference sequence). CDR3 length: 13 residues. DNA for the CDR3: TGTGCCAGTAGTGCCCAGACAGGGAATGAGCAGTACTTC. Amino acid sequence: CASSAQTGNEQYF.

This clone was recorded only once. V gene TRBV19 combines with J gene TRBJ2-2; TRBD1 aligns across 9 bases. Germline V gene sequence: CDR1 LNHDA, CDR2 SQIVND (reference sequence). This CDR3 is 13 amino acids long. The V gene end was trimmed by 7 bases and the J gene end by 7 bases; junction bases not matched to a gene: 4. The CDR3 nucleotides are TGTGCCAGTACACAGGGGGCCGGCGGGGAGCTGTTTTTT. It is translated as CASTQGAGGELFF.

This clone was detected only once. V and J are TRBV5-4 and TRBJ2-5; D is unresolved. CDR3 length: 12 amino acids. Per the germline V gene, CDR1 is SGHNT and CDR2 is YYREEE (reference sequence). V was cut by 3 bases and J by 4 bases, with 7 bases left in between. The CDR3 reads CASSSPAETQYF. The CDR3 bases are TGTGCCAGCAGCTCTCCGGCAGAGACCCAGTACTTC.

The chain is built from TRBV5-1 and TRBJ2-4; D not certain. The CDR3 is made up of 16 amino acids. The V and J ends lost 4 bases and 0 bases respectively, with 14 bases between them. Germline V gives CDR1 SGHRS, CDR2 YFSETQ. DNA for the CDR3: TGCGCCAGCAGCCCATCTCTGAACTTAGCCAAAAACATTCAGTACTTC. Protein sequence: CASSPSLNLAKNIQYF.